This T cell receptor beta chain was retrieved from a study of human T cells and chemical hapten exposure. Looking at the study overall: A 2 cm by 2 cm inner upper arm patch received 2% DPC for sensitization. Per-sample TCR yield variation was attributed mainly to small pooled library volume differences. Regarding the study as a whole: Significantly more large CDR3 similarity clusters arose among expanded TCRs than among controls.

MiXCR was run by TCRdb on the RACE reads, yielding one entry per CDR3 protein. The sample consists of over 70,000 distinct CDR3 sequences, around a tenth of them appearing once. Indicated time point: patch test 2, 6 weeks after DPC sensitization. Treatment defined: therapeutic diphenylcyclopropenone sensitization with weekly scalp DPC. This clonotype was seen more than once but under ten times. Its antigen is still unknown. The V end lost 1 base, the J end lost 0 bases, and 8 bases lay between the germline ends. The CDR3 covers 15 residues. The germline V gene has CDR1 SGDLS and CDR2 YYNGEE. The chain uses TRBV9 and TRBJ1-3; D may be TRBD1 (5 bases). The receptor's source is a man aged 18 to 35 with alopecia areata. Some clones in this sample may be carry-over from other donors' samples. Here the sequenced sample was whole blood, taken in connection with sensitization to the hapten diphenylcyclopropenone (DPC). The CDR3 DNA reads as TGTGCCAGCAGCGTATTGGGGGTCTCTGGAAACACCATATATTTT. Residues: CASSVLGVSGNTIYF.